One and the same sample provided the 32 T cell receptor beta chains below, sequenced in a study of blood T cell repertoires in COVID-19. The data were produced by immunoSEQ multiplex PCR, yet TCRdb's version contains in-frame clones alone and is incomplete. The sample records around 60,000 clones, 90% being singletons. Sequenced sample: peripheral blood. These receptor sequences come from a human donor with active COVID-19. The donor label of this sample is uncertain.

This clone was seen only once. This chain connects TRBV24-1 to TRBJ2-2; 7 bases map to TRBD1. The CDR3 has 16 residues. Germline lookup yields CDR1 KGHDR and CDR2 SFDVKD. V shed 5 bases and J 0 bases; nucleotides not matched to a gene: 5. CDR3 sequence reads: CATSGRQGTNTGELFF. The CDR3 DNA is TGTGCCACCAGTGGTCGACAGGGTACGAACACCGGGGAGCTGTTTTTT.

The genes are TRBV9 and TRBJ1-2, with D possibly TRBD1 on 6 matching bases. The germline V gene encodes CDR1 SGDLS and CDR2 YYNGEE. With 3 bases removed from V and 3 bases from J, the gap between germline ends came to 9 bases. CDR3 length equals 13 residues. The CDR3: CASSEDSYYGYTF. CDR3 DNA sequence: TGTGCCAGCAGCGAGGACAGCTACTATGGCTACACCTTC.

The CDR3 sequence: CASSLGGADTQYF. The CDR3 region has the DNA TGTGCCAGCAGTTTAGGGGGAGCGGATACGCAGTATTTT. The chain links TRBV12-3 or TRBV12-4 to TRBJ2-3; D possibly corresponds to TRBD2 (5 bases). CDR3 size: 13 residues. Between the trimmed V and J ends, which lost 1 base and 6 bases, there was a span of 8 bases.

This sequence joins TRBV10-3 and TRBJ2-7; 14 nucleotides line up with TRBD2. The V and J ends lost 8 bases and 5 bases, in that order; junction bases with no gene match: 5. The CDR3 loop spans 14 amino acids. Germline values: CDR1 ENHRY, CDR2 SYGVKD. In DNA, the CDR3 is TGTGCCATCGGGGGACTAGCGGGAGAACACGAGCAGTACTTC. Protein: CAIGGLAGEHEQYF.

This chain uses TRBV30 with TRBJ2-7; 8 nucleotides line up with TRBD1. This CDR3 comprises 15 residues. Trimming removed 3 bases from V and 5 bases from J; junction bases left unmatched: 12. Per the germline V gene, CDR1 is GTSNPN and CDR2 is SVGIG (reference sequence). The DNA for the CDR3 is TGTGCCTGGAGGTTCCGGCAGGGGGCTTTCCACGAGCAGTACTTC. Amino acids: CAWRFRQGAFHEQYF.

The chain has TRBV19 and TRBJ2-3; D is unclear. The CDR3 spans 11 residues. The germline V gene encodes CDR1 LNHDA and CDR2 SQIVND (reference sequence). The V and J ends lost 5 bases and 6 bases respectively, with 6 bases between them. CDR3 in amino acids: CASSEADTQYF. CDR3 sequence (DNA): TGTGCCAGTAGTGAAGCGGATACGCAGTATTTT.

This chain connects TRBV5-6 to TRBJ2-7; D might be TRBD1 (6 bases). Trimming shortened V by 0 bases and J by 6 bases, and 19 bases separated the two germline ends. Germline V gene lookup returns CDR1 SGHDT and CDR2 YYEEEE. The CDR3 consists of 16 residues. In DNA, the CDR3 is TGTGCCAGCAGCTTGGGACAGGTTCTTGGGCCGGGCGAGCAGTACTTC. This sequence encodes CASSLGQVLGPGEQYF.

The genes are TRBV9 and TRBJ2-1, with TRBD2 as a possible D gene (6 bases). V gave up 0 bases and J gave up 7 bases, with 8 bases separating them. Germline V CDR1 and CDR2: SGDLS, YYNGEE. The CDR3 is 13 amino acids. This CDR3 is CASSVVGRNEQFF. The CDR3, as DNA: TGTGCCAGCAGCGTAGTAGGGAGGAATGAGCAGTTCTTC.

The chain uses TRBV28 and TRBJ2-7; D is perhaps TRBD2 (6 bases). The germline gives CDR1 MDHEN, CDR2 SYDVKM. Between the trimmed V and J ends, which lost 4 bases and 3 bases, there was a span of 7 bases. This CDR3 has 12 residues. The CDR3 sequence is CASSYGSYEQYF. CDR3 DNA sequence: TGTGCCAGCAGTTACGGGAGCTACGAGCAGTACTTC.

The chain links TRBV9 to TRBJ2-5; 13 bases line up with TRBD2. V was pared by 4 bases and J by 3 bases, with 6 bases of the junction left unmatched. The CDR3 is 16 residues long. Per germline, CDR1 SGDLS and CDR2 YYNGEE. The DNA of the CDR3 is TGTGCCAGCAGCCCCCAGGGACTAGCGGGAAAAGAGACCCAGTACTTC. This sequence encodes CASSPQGLAGKETQYF. Complete variable domain (other parts from reference TRBV9 and TRBJ2-5): DSGVTQTPKHLITATGQRVTLRCSPRSGDLSVYWYQQSLDQGLQFLIQYYNGEERAKGNILERFSAQQFPDLHSELNLSSLELGDSALYFCASSPQGLAGKETQYFGPGTRLLVL.

The CDR3 reads CASSVGLPRNEQYF. The CDR3 DNA follows: TGTGCCAGCAGCGTAGGCTTACCTAGGAACGAGCAGTACTTC. The chain employs TRBV9 and TRBJ2-7; D unresolved. The CDR3 is 14 amino acids. V was pared by 0 bases and J by 5 bases, with 12 bases between. In germline, CDR1 is SGDLS, CDR2 YYNGEE.

This CDR3 reads CASSVGDSQTYEQYF. In nucleotides, the CDR3 is TGTGCCAGCAGCGTAGGTGACAGCCAAACCTACGAGCAGTACTTC. V usage is TRBV9 and J usage is TRBJ2-7, with D tentatively TRBD1 (5 bases). The CDR3 runs 15 residues. The germline CDR1 and CDR2 sequences are SGDLS and YYNGEE. V shed 0 bases and J shed 2 bases, with 12 bases lying between them.

The chain combines TRBV5-8 with TRBJ1-3; D perhaps matches TRBD1 (5 bases). This CDR3 comprises 13 residues. Germline V gene data show CDR1 as SGHTS and CDR2 as YDEGEE. Deletions cut 10 bases from V and 1 base from J, with 12 bases between. Here the CDR3 DNA reads TGTGCCGGCCGACAGTGGTCTGGAAACACCATATATTTT. This gives the protein CAGRQWSGNTIYF. Full variable domain (outside the CDR3, taken from reference TRBV5-8 and TRBJ1-3): EAGVTQSPTHLIKTRGQQATLRCSPISGHTSVYWYQQALGLGLQFLLWYDEGEERNRGNFPPRFSGRQFPNYSSELNVNALELEDSALYLCAGRQWSGNTIYFGEGSWLTVV.

The CDR3 here is CASSLGRNTGELFF. CDR3 DNA sequence: TGTGCCAGCAGTTTGGGGAGGAACACCGGGGAGCTGTTTTTT. The V and J genes are TRBV27 and TRBJ2-2, with D possibly TRBD2 on 5 matching bases. V was clipped by 3 bases and J by 1 base, with 6 bases between them. CDR3 length equals 14 residues. The germline CDR1 and CDR2 sequences are MNHEY and SMNVEV (reference sequence).

The rearrangement links TRBV6-1 to TRBJ2-5; D is unclear. The V end was cut by 0 bases, the J end by 1 base, with 9 bases between. The CDR3 length is 15 residues. Germline V lookup: CDR1 MNHNS, CDR2 SASEGT. The CDR3 protein is CASSEAGFIQETQYF. The CDR3 bases are TGTGCCAGCAGTGAAGCTGGCTTCATCCAAGAGACCCAGTACTTC.

The genes are TRBV5-1 and TRBJ2-3, with 8 bases aligning to TRBD1. CDR3 length equals 17 residues. The V gene's germline CDR1 is SGHRS and CDR2 YFSETQ. J was trimmed by 5 bases and V by 4 bases; bases with no gene match: 15. The CDR3 DNA follows: TGCGCCAGCAGCCTCGGACCTCAGGGGGCTATCGAAGATACGCAGTATTTT. Protein product: CASSLGPQGAIEDTQYF.

The chain joins TRBV5-6 to TRBJ2-2; weak D call: TRBD1 (6 bases). The CDR3 covers 15 residues. Trimming cost V 0 bases and J 4 bases, with 10 bases left between them. In germline, CDR1 is SGHDT, CDR2 YYEEEE. The CDR3 protein is CASSLVGAGTGELFF. In DNA, the CDR3 is TGTGCCAGCAGCTTGGTGGGGGCCGGCACCGGGGAGCTGTTTTTT.

This chain joins TRBV6-5 and TRBJ2-2, with a tentative D call TRBD2 (6 bases). V lost 7 bases and J 3 bases, leaving 15 bases between the germline ends. The CDR3 totals 15 residues. Per germline, CDR1 MNHEY and CDR2 SVGAGI. CDR3 nucleotide sequence: TGTGCCAGCATCCAAGCGGAGGGATACACCGGGGAGCTGTTTTTT. Its protein is CASIQAEGYTGELFF.

This CDR3 is CARSGTSGTNTGELFF. The CDR3 bases are TGTGCCAGGTCTGGGACTAGCGGGACCAACACCGGGGAGCTGTTTTTT. The chain carries TRBV2 and TRBJ2-2; 13 bases agree with TRBD2. Looked up from germline, CDR1 is SNHLY and CDR2 is FYNNEI. This CDR3 contains 16 residues. The V and J ends lost 9 bases and 2 bases, in that order; junction bases with no gene match: 6.

The V and J genes are TRBV18 and TRBJ1-3; D remains unclear. The germline gives CDR1 KGHSH, CDR2 LQKENI. Trimming pared 2 bases from V and 0 bases from J, leaving 8 bases between. CDR3 length: 15 residues. CDR3 sequence (DNA): TGTGCCAGCTCACCAATCGCGGACTCTGGAAACACCATATATTTT. Residues: CASSPIADSGNTIYF.

The chain uses TRBV15 and TRBJ1-1; 10 bases agree with TRBD1. Germline trimming cut 3 bases from V and 1 base from J; bases unmatched to any gene: 2. From germline, CDR1 is LNHNV and CDR2 YYDKDF (reference sequence). This CDR3 is built from 15 residues. The CDR3 DNA reads TGTGCCACCAGCAGGGGACAGGGGAGGAACACTGAAGCTTTCTTT. Its protein product is CATSRGQGRNTEAFF.

The gene calls are TRBV4-3 and TRBJ1-2; 9 bases align to TRBD1. Germline V gene lookup returns CDR1 LGHNA and CDR2 YSLEER. The CDR3 contains 15 residues. V shed 3 bases and J 5 bases; nucleotides not matched to a gene: 7. The CDR3: CASSQGDRDRYGYTF. Written as DNA, the CDR3 is TGCGCCAGCAGCCAGGGGGACAGGGATAGGTATGGCTACACCTTC.

This CDR3 is CASSHGRTSGTDTQYF. Written as DNA, the CDR3 is TGTGCCAGCAGCCACGGGAGGACTAGCGGCACAGATACGCAGTATTTT. The rearrangement joins TRBV4-2 to TRBJ2-3; 9 bases map to TRBD2. CDR1 is LGHNA, CDR2 YNFKEQ, per germline. J gave up 1 base and V 3 bases, and 5 bases lay outside the gene matches. The length of the CDR3 is 16 residues.

The chain recombines TRBV19 with TRBJ2-5; TRBD1 aligns across 7 bases. Germline V gives CDR1 LNHDA, CDR2 SQIVND (reference sequence). The CDR3 covers 14 residues. V was clipped by 5 bases and J by 1 base; unmatched bases: 4. CDR3 sequence (DNA): TGTGCCAGTAGTGTAGGGACAGCCCAAGAGACCCAGTACTTC. Its translation: CASSVGTAQETQYF.

The chain joins TRBV30 to TRBJ2-1; 7 bases align to TRBD2. The V and J ends lost 1 base and 7 bases, in that order; junction bases with no gene match: 7. Per the germline V gene, CDR1 is GTSNPN and CDR2 is SVGIG (reference sequence). The CDR3 totals 14 residues. The CDR3 sequence: CAWSASWTRNEQFF. The CDR3 region has the DNA TGTGCCTGGAGTGCCTCTTGGACTAGGAATGAGCAGTTCTTC.

This clone came up a few times. This rearrangement joins TRBV4-1 to TRBJ2-2; tentatively, D is TRBD1 (5 bases). The V gene lost 4 bases and the J gene lost 3 bases, with 12 bases spanning the gap. The CDR3 is 15 amino acids. CDR1 and CDR2 from the germline V gene are MGHRA and YSYEKL. The CDR3 nucleotides are TGCGCCAGCAGCCTTCAAGACAGTTACACCGGGGAGCTGTTTTTT. This codes for CASSLQDSYTGELFF.

The rearrangement uses TRBV28 and TRBJ2-6; no definite D call. The CDR3 has 15 amino acids. V dropped 5 bases and J dropped 2 bases, with 10 bases sitting between them. Per germline, CDR1 MDHEN and CDR2 SYDVKM. The CDR3 region is CASSPTRAGANVLTF. The CDR3 nucleotides are TGTGCCAGCAGTCCCACCCGGGCTGGGGCCAACGTCCTGACTTTC.

This clone showed up just a few times. This sequence joins TRBV2 and TRBJ2-7; 7 bases line up with TRBD2. The germline V gene has CDR1 SNHLY and CDR2 FYNNEI. J gave up 3 bases and V 8 bases, and 7 bases lay outside the gene matches. This CDR3 is 13 amino acids long. CDR3 loop: CASQRDRNYEQYF. The CDR3 region has the DNA TGTGCCAGCCAGCGGGACCGCAACTACGAGCAGTACTTC.

The rearrangement uses TRBV9 and TRBJ2-4; TRBD2 matches 11 bases. Trimming took 0 bases from V and 6 from J; bases not matched to a gene: 11. The germline gives CDR1 SGDLS, CDR2 YYNGEE. The CDR3 loop spans 18 amino acids. CDR3 amino acids: CASSVGAIAGGPRNIQYF. The CDR3 bases are TGTGCCAGCAGCGTAGGGGCGATAGCGGGAGGGCCCCGAAACATTCAGTACTTC.

V and J are TRBV1 and TRBJ2-7; TRBD2, as called in the table, went unchecked against the DNA. TRBV1 is labeled a pseudogene. This CDR3 spans 21 amino acids. CDR3 loop: CTSSQDRGSGVSSFCGYEQYF. In DNA form, the CDR3 reads TGCACCAGCAGCCAAGATCGCGGTAGCGGGGTTTCTTCGTTTTGTGGCTACGAGCAGTACTTC.

This sequence joins TRBV30 and TRBJ2-5, with a possible D match to TRBD2 (6 bases). Trimming took off 0 bases at V and 14 bases at J, with 16 bases between the two ends. Looked up from germline, CDR1 is GTSNPN and CDR2 is SVGIG (reference sequence). The CDR3 runs to 12 residues. CDR3 nucleotides: TGTGCCTGGAGTGTACTCGGGGGAATGGCTTACTTC. Translation: CAWSVLGGMAYF.

Only one count was recorded for this clone. CDR3 DNA sequence: TGTGCCAGCTCACCAAAATCCGTAGCGACCTACGCAGACTATGGCTACACCTTC. As protein: CASSPKSVATYADYGYTF. The gene calls are TRBV18 and TRBJ1-2, with D unclear. Trimming left V 2 bases short and J 3 bases short, with 22 bases between. The CDR3 spans 18 residues. Germline assignment: CDR1 KGHSH and CDR2 LQKENI.